Listed here is a single T cell receptor beta chain. The sample originates from a study of blood T cells in healthy people across ages. This CDR3 is built from 15 residues. The trim removed 1 base at V and 7 bases at J, leaving 9 bases unmatched. Germline CDR1 and CDR2: LGHNA and YSLEER. PCR was performed a second time for about 7 to 11 cycles using a sample-barcoded 5' primer and a J-beta primer mix. TCRdb re-analysed the 5' RACE reads in MiXCR, keeping a single row per CDR3 protein. The data show 730,000 or so distinct CDR3 sequences, roughly 47% seen once. Sequencing input: blood. The rearrangement uses TRBV4-3 and TRBJ2-7, with TRBD2 identical over 8 bases. The source is a woman aged 60-75 years in good health. CDR3 protein: CASSQAGGIYNEQYF. Written as DNA, the CDR3 is TGCGCCAGCAGCCAAGCGGGAGGGATCTACAATGAGCAGTACTTC.